The table lists the clone carrying this TCR beta chain with many counts. Its antigen is still unknown. The sample belongs to a study of CD8 T cells in ankylosing spondylitis. The study, taken as a whole, reports: Within ankylosing spondylitis blood, a TCR beta motif made up of eight or nine highly homologous variants appeared to be characteristic.

MiXCR, run by TCRdb on the 5' RACE reads, gives a single entry per CDR3 protein. Of 390,000 or so distinct CDR3 sequences listed, around 22% were seen once; the top ten hold about a sixth. The sequencing input was blood, either unsorted or a sorted T cell fraction (not recorded which). The source of this sequence is a male donor with ankylosing spondylitis.

CDR3 coding DNA: TGTGCCATCAGTGAGTCGACGGAAGCCTACGAGCAGTACTTC. It codes for CAISESTEAYEQYF. The rearrangement joins TRBV10-3 to TRBJ2-7, with unresolved D. V was pared by 0 bases and J by 2 bases, with 8 bases between. The CDR3 consists of 14 residues. Germline V lookup: CDR1 ENHRY, CDR2 SYGVKD.